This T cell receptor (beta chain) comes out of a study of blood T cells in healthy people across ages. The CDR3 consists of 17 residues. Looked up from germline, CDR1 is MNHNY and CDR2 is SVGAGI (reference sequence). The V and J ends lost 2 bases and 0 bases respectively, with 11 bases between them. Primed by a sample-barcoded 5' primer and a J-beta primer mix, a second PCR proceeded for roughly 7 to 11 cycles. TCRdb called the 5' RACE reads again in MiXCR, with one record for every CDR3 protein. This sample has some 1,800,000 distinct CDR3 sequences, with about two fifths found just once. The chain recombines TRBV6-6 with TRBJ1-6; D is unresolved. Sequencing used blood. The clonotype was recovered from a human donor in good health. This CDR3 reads CASSYPGRSSYNSPLHF. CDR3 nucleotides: TGTGCCAGCAGTTACCCGGGGAGGAGCTCCTATAATTCACCCCTCCACTTT.